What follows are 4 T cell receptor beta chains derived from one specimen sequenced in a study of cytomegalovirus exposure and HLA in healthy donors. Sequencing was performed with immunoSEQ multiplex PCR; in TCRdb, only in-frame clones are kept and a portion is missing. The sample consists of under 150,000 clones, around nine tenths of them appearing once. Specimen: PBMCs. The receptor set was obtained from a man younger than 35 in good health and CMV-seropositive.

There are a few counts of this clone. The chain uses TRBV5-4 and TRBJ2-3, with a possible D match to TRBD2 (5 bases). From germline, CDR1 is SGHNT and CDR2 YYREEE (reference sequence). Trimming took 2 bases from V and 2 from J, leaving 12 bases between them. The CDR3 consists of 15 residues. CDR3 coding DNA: TGTGCCAGCAGCTTAAGGACTGTTTCCACAGATACGCAGTATTTT. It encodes CASSLRTVSTDTQYF. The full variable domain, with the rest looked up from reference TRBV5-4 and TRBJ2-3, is ETGVTQSPTHLIKTRGQQVTLRCSSQSGHNTVSWYQQALGQGPQFIFQYYREEENGRGNFPPRFSGLQFPNYSSELNVNALELDDSALYLCASSLRTVSTDTQYFGPGTRLTVL.

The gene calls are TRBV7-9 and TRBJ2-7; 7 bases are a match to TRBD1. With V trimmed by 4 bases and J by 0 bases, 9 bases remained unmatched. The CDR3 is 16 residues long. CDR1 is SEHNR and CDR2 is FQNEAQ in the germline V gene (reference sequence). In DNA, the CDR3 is TGTGCCAGCAGCTCGTTCAAGGACAGGAGCTCCTACGAGCAGTACTTC. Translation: CASSSFKDRSSYEQYF. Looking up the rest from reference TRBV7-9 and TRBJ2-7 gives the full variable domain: DTGVSQNPRHKITKRGQNVTFRCDPISEHNRLYWYRQTLGQGPEFLTYFQNEAQLEKSRLLSDRFSAERPKGSFSTLEIQRTEQGDSAMYLCASSSFKDRSSYEQYFGPGTRLTVT.

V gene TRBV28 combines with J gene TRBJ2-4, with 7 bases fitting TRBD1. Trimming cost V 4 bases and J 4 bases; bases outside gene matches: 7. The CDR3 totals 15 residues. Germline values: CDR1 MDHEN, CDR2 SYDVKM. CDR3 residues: CASSWSSTGKNIQYF. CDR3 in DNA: TGTGCCAGCAGTTGGTCCTCGACAGGGAAAAACATTCAGTACTTC.

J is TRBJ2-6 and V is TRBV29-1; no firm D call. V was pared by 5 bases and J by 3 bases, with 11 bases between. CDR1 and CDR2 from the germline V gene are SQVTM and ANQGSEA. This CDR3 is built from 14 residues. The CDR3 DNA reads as TGCAGCGTTCAGGAACCAATTGGGGCCAACGTCCTGACTTTC. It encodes CSVQEPIGANVLTF.